This is a list of T cell receptor beta chains from one sample in a study of control samples from healthy donors and cancer patients. The assay was immunoSEQ multiplex PCR, and TCRdb's table has in-frame clones only and misses some. The sample has about 410,000 clones, 75% to 95% seen once. The sequencing input was PBMCs. Every receptor here comes from a man between 40 and 49 years old with head and neck cancer. Each CDR3 is given with its conserved first and last residue. A D gene is named only where the DNA matches it firmly. Only part of the rows carry a size: once, few, many, or a class if the clone is expanded.

j_call: TRBJ2-7
d_call: -
v_call: TRBV5-4
clone_size: -
cdr3_aa: CASSRGWGYEQYF
cdr3_nt: TGTGCCAGCAGCCGTGGTTGGGGGTACGAGCAGTACTTC

j_call: TRBJ2-3
d_call: TRBD2
v_call: TRBV10-1
clone_size: -
cdr3_aa: CASSLAASTDTQYF
cdr3_nt: TGCGCCAGCAGCCTAGCGGCTAGCACAGATACGCAGTATTTT

j_call: TRBJ2-4
d_call: TRBD1
v_call: TRBV9
clone_size: -
cdr3_aa: CASSVGKGTGHRDIQYF
cdr3_nt: TGTGCCAGCAGCGTAGGGAAAGGGACAGGGCATCGGGACATTCAGTACTTC

j_call: TRBJ2-6
d_call: -
v_call: TRBV7-3
clone_size: -
cdr3_aa: CASSSEGGRSGANVLTF
cdr3_nt: TGTGCCAGCAGCTCAGAGGGGGGCCGCTCTGGGGCCAACGTCCTGACTTTC

j_call: TRBJ2-1
d_call: -
v_call: TRBV27
clone_size: -
cdr3_aa: CASSPAGNEQFF
cdr3_nt: TGTGCCAGCAGCCCGGCGGGGAATGAGCAGTTCTTC

j_call: TRBJ2-7
d_call: -
v_call: TRBV9
clone_size: few
cdr3_aa: CASSVAALSYEQYF
cdr3_nt: TGTGCCAGCAGCGTAGCTGCCCTCTCCTACGAGCAGTACTTC

j_call: TRBJ2-5
d_call: -
v_call: TRBV14
clone_size: once
cdr3_aa: CASSLKEGPEPAKTQYF
cdr3_nt: TGTGCCAGCAGCCTCAAAGAAGGGCCGGAGCCTGCTAAGACCCAGTACTTC

j_call: TRBJ1-5
d_call: -
v_call: TRBV12-3/TRBV12-4
clone_size: -
cdr3_aa: CASSLGTTQPQHF
cdr3_nt: TGTGCCAGCAGTTTAGGGACGACCCAGCCCCAGCATTTT

j_call: TRBJ1-1
d_call: -
v_call: TRBV15
clone_size: -
cdr3_aa: CATSRDRRQSNTEAFF
cdr3_nt: TGTGCCACCAGCAGAGATAGGAGGCAGAGTAACACTGAAGCTTTCTTT

j_call: TRBJ2-1
d_call: -
v_call: TRBV30
clone_size: -
cdr3_aa: CAWSSGGTYNEQFF
cdr3_nt: TGTGCCTGGAGTTCTGGGGGGACCTACAATGAGCAGTTCTTC

j_call: TRBJ1-2
d_call: -
v_call: TRBV7-8
clone_size: -
cdr3_aa: CASSLDQGWSYGYTF
cdr3_nt: TGTGCCAGCAGCCTAGACCAGGGCTGGAGCTATGGCTACACCTTC

j_call: TRBJ2-1
d_call: -
v_call: TRBV6-5
clone_size: -
cdr3_aa: CASFREDYNEQFF
cdr3_nt: TGTGCCAGCTTTCGGGAAGACTACAATGAGCAGTTCTTC

j_call: TRBJ2-7
d_call: -
v_call: TRBV9
clone_size: -
cdr3_aa: CASSPLFRGTTREQYF
cdr3_nt: TGTGCCAGCAGCCCTCTGTTCCGGGGAACGACGCGAGAGCAGTACTTC

j_call: TRBJ1-5
d_call: -
v_call: TRBV5-8
clone_size: once
cdr3_aa: CASSSGRGNQPQHF
cdr3_nt: TGTGCCAGCAGCTCTGGGAGAGGCAATCAGCCCCAGCATTTT

j_call: TRBJ2-5
d_call: -
v_call: TRBV3-1/TRBV3-2
clone_size: -
cdr3_aa: CASSRAGLREETQYF
cdr3_nt: TGTGCCAGCAGCCGCGCCGGGCTTCGAGAGGAGACCCAGTACTTC

j_call: TRBJ2-1
d_call: TRBD2
v_call: TRBV28
clone_size: -
cdr3_aa: CASSPGLARGNEQFF
cdr3_nt: TGTGCCAGCAGCCCGGGACTAGCGAGAGGAAATGAGCAGTTCTTC

j_call: TRBJ2-7
d_call: -
v_call: TRBV2
clone_size: -
cdr3_aa: CASTRGQKYEQYF
cdr3_nt: TGTGCCAGCACCCGAGGGCAGAAATACGAGCAGTACTTC

j_call: TRBJ1-5
d_call: TRBD1
v_call: TRBV28
clone_size: -
cdr3_aa: CASTGGSAGGSRQPQHF
cdr3_nt: TGTGCCAGCACCGGGGGGTCCGCAGGGGGCTCACGGCAGCCCCAGCATTTT

j_call: TRBJ1-5
d_call: -
v_call: TRBV10-3
clone_size: -
cdr3_aa: CATSGNSNQPQHF
cdr3_nt: TGTGCCACCAGTGGTAATAGCAATCAGCCCCAGCATTTT

j_call: TRBJ2-5
d_call: TRBD2
v_call: TRBV2
clone_size: -
cdr3_aa: CASSRLAGAPGETQYF
cdr3_nt: TGTGCCAGCAGCAGACTAGCGGGAGCCCCTGGAGAGACCCAGTACTTC

j_call: TRBJ2-2
d_call: -
v_call: TRBV7-3
clone_size: -
cdr3_aa: CASSLYLNTGELFF
cdr3_nt: TGTGCCAGCAGCTTATACCTGAACACCGGGGAGCTGTTTTTT

j_call: TRBJ2-1
d_call: -
v_call: TRBV9
clone_size: -
cdr3_aa: CASSVEDEQFF
cdr3_nt: TGTGCCAGCAGCGTCGAGGATGAGCAGTTCTTC

j_call: TRBJ1-2
d_call: -
v_call: TRBV28
clone_size: -
cdr3_aa: CASSTPDGSTWGYTF
cdr3_nt: TGTGCCAGCAGTACCCCGGACGGCTCTACGTGGGGCTACACCTTC

j_call: TRBJ2-5
d_call: -
v_call: TRBV27
clone_size: -
cdr3_aa: CASSFYHQETQYF
cdr3_nt: TGTGCCAGCAGTTTCTACCACCAAGAGACCCAGTACTTC

j_call: TRBJ2-7
d_call: -
v_call: TRBV7-6
clone_size: -
cdr3_aa: CASSLGMGSAYEQYF
cdr3_nt: TGTGCCAGCAGCTTAGGCATGGGCAGCGCCTACGAGCAGTACTTC

j_call: TRBJ2-5
d_call: -
v_call: TRBV6-5
clone_size: -
cdr3_aa: CASSYSGSQETQYF
cdr3_nt: TGTGCCAGCAGTTACTCGGGCAGCCAAGAGACCCAGTACTTC

j_call: TRBJ2-3
d_call: -
v_call: TRBV9
clone_size: -
cdr3_aa: CASSGDTDTQYF
cdr3_nt: TGTGCCAGCAGCGGGGATACAGATACGCAGTATTTT

j_call: TRBJ2-1
d_call: TRBD2
v_call: TRBV12-5
clone_size: -
cdr3_aa: CASGNMRELVHNEQFF
cdr3_nt: TGTGCTAGTGGCAACATGCGGGAGTTGGTTCACAATGAGCAGTTCTTC

j_call: TRBJ2-4
d_call: -
v_call: TRBV19
clone_size: -
cdr3_aa: CATGLTRAKNIQYF
cdr3_nt: TGTGCCACCGGTTTGACGAGAGCCAAAAACATTCAGTACTTC

j_call: TRBJ1-3
d_call: -
v_call: TRBV4-1
clone_size: -
cdr3_aa: CASSQGGGNSGNTIYF
cdr3_nt: TGCGCCAGCAGCCAAGGAGGGGGGAACTCTGGAAACACCATATATTTT

j_call: TRBJ2-5
d_call: TRBD1
v_call: TRBV5-6
clone_size: -
cdr3_aa: CASSFGQGHQETQYF
cdr3_nt: TGTGCCAGCAGCTTCGGACAGGGGCACCAAGAGACCCAGTACTTC

j_call: TRBJ2-1
d_call: TRBD1
v_call: TRBV19
clone_size: -
cdr3_aa: CASSQKPGQGFPLEQFF
cdr3_nt: TGTGCCAGTAGTCAGAAGCCGGGACAGGGGTTCCCCCTTGAGCAGTTCTTC

j_call: TRBJ1-6
d_call: -
v_call: TRBV6-2/TRBV6-3
clone_size: once
cdr3_aa: CASSPPGVGNSPLHF
cdr3_nt: TGTGCCAGCAGTCCCCCGGGTGTAGGAAATTCACCCCTCCACTTT

j_call: TRBJ2-1
d_call: -
v_call: TRBV7-3
clone_size: -
cdr3_aa: CASSLGRYEQFF
cdr3_nt: TGTGCCAGCAGCTTAGGGAGATATGAGCAGTTCTTC

j_call: TRBJ2-3
d_call: TRBD1
v_call: TRBV28
clone_size: -
cdr3_aa: CASSLRTGTRTDTQYF
cdr3_nt: TGTGCCAGCAGTTTAAGGACAGGGACCCGCACAGATACGCAGTATTTT

j_call: TRBJ2-7
d_call: TRBD2
v_call: TRBV7-3
clone_size: once
cdr3_aa: CASSFSVAGVEQYF
cdr3_nt: TGTGCCAGCAGCTTCAGCGTAGCGGGAGTCGAGCAGTACTTC